This T cell receptor (beta chain) was captured by sequencing in a study of blood T cells in healthy people across ages. Study details: About one barcoded beta molecule was captured per two T cells (by template switching).

A sample-barcoded 5' primer and a J-beta primer mix were used in a second PCR of roughly 6 to 12 cycles. Each CDR3 protein is one row after TCRdb ran MiXCR on the 5' RACE reads. The table lists roughly 700,000 distinct CDR3 sequences, around half of them singletons. The TCR sequence derives from an older woman in good health. Sequencing input: blood.

DNA of the CDR3: TGTGCCAGCAGCTTATTTCCCTCCTACGAGCAGTACTTC. This sequence encodes CASSLFPSYEQYF. The chain employs TRBV7-9 and TRBJ2-7; no reliable D call. Germline CDR1 reads SEHNR; CDR2 reads FQNEAQ (reference sequence). CDR3 length: 13 amino acids. Between the trimmed V and J ends, which lost 2 bases and 0 bases, there was a span of 5 bases.